This T cell receptor (beta chain) was identified in a study of beta chain features in type 1 diabetes. The overall study: The patients were much like the healthy donors in age, gender and cell yields. Examination spanned about 110 million sorted cells from all samples.

Expressed TCRB transcripts were sequenced, since all the RNA that had been isolated was reverse transcribed. The data were produced by immunoSEQ multiplex PCR, yet TCRdb's version contains in-frame clones alone and is incomplete. The sample has around 340,000 clones, about 20% seen once. This clone was counted between two and nine times. The antigen is undetermined. Losses at the gene ends were 8 bases for V and 4 bases for J; bases not matched to a gene: 2. The CDR3 is made up of 13 amino acids. The V gene's germline CDR1 is SNHLY and CDR2 FYNNEI. Points from the study as a whole: When cDNA is sequenced, cells with high TCR expression could be over-represented. All four CD4+ subsets of Type 1 diabetes patients contained TCRB CDR3s that were moderately but significantly shorter.

V and J are TRBV2 and TRBJ2-3; 11 positions agree with TRBD1. The sequenced sample consisted of naive CD4+ T cells from blood. The TCR was taken from a woman aged 18-35 years in good health. CDR3 bases: TGTGCCAGCGGACAGGGGGCCGCAGATACGCAGTATTTT. Protein product: CASGQGAADTQYF.